This T cell receptor beta chain is drawn from a study of cytomegalovirus exposure and HLA in healthy donors. Findings and limits, study-wide: Other equally common chains were less clonally expanded than HLA-associated TCR beta chains, a later analysis showed. The presence/absence work took it that sequencing depth was about the same across donors.

This CDR3 spans 14 amino acids. The V gene lost 6 bases and the J gene lost 6 bases, with 18 bases spanning the gap. Per the germline V gene, CDR1 is MNHNS and CDR2 is SASEGT. Concerning this clone itself: The antigen is unknown.

The PCR employed 60 Vbeta primers together with 13 Jbeta primers. Clones were sequenced by immunoSEQ multiplex PCR, and TCRdb holds only the in-frame ones, with some missing. The repertoire holds roughly 63,000 clones, with roughly 70% as singletons. Nominally healthy donors provided the samples, though records likely missed some immune exposures. Material: PBMCs. The clonotype was recovered from a man aged 45-60 years in good health and CMV-seropositive. The chain employs TRBV6-1 and TRBJ2-7; tentatively, D is TRBD1 (6 bases). The CDR3 sequence: CASSGSGTMVEQYF. The CDR3 DNA sequence: TGTGCCAGCAGCGGTTCCGGGACAATGGTCGAGCAGTACTTC.